This T cell receptor beta chain was captured by sequencing in a study of blood T cell repertoires in COVID-19. Background on the study: Researchers got acute and convalescent COVID-19 samples from the United States, Italy and Spain. T cells, B-cell-depleted T cells, or PBMCs provided the cDNA or gDNA that served as material.

This CDR3 is 13 amino acids long. The germline gives CDR1 SGHVS, CDR2 FNYEAQ. The junction had 7 bases not matched to a gene; V was cut back by 5 bases and J by 9 bases. In the source study's methods: Cell counts per sample came from amplifying reference gene primers. Profiled with immunoSEQ multiplex PCR; TCRdb holds only in-frame clones, not every one. Clone size and V and J calls were adopted from that table, with D and trimming inferred from the DNA. This sample has 100,000 to 150,000 clones, with around 87% found just once. The chain is built from TRBV7-6 and TRBJ2-7; 10 bases align to TRBD1. The receptor comes from an older woman with acute or convalescent COVID-19. The sequencing sample was made of peripheral blood. The DNA for the CDR3 is TGTGCCAGCAGCGTAGGGACAGGGGAGAGGCAGTACGTC. Protein sequence: CASSVGTGERQYV.